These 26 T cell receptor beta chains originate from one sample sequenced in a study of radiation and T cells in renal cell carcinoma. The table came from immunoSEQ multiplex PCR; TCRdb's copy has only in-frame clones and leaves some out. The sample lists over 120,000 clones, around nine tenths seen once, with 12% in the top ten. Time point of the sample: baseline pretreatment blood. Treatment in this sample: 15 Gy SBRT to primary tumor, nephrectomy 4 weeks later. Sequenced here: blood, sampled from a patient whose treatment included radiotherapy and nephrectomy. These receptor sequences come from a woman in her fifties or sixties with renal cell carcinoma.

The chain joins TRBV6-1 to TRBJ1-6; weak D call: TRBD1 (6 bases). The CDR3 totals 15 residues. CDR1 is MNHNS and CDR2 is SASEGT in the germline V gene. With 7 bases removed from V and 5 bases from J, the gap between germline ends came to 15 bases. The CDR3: CASMLGTTHNSPLHF. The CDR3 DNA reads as TGTGCCAGCATGCTCGGGACAACTCATAATTCACCCCTCCACTTT.

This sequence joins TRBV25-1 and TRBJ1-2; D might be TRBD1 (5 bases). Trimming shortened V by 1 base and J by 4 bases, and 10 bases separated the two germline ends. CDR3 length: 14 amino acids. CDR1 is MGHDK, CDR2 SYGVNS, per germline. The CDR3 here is CASSEFGTVYGYTF. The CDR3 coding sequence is TGTGCCAGCAGTGAATTTGGGACGGTCTATGGCTACACCTTC.

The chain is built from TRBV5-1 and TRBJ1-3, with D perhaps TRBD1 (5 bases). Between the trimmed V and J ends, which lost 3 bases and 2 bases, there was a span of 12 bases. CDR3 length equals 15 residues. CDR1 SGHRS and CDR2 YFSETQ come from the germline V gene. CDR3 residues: CASSSLGVAGNTIYF. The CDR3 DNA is TGCGCCAGCAGCTCCCTGGGGGTGGCTGGAAACACCATATATTTT. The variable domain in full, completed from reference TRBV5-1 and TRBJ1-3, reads KAGVTQTPRYLIKTRGQQVTLSCSPISGHRSVSWYQQTPGQGLQFLFEYFSETQRNKGNFPGRFSGRQFSNSRSEMNVSTLELGDSALYLCASSSLGVAGNTIYFGEGSWLTVV.

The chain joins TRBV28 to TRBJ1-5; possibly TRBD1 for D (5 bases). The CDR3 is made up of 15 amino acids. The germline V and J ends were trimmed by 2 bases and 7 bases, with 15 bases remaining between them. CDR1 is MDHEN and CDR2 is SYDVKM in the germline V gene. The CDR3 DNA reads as TGTGCCAGCAGTTTACCCGGGGGTACCGGCCAGCCCCAGCATTTT. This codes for CASSLPGGTGQPQHF.

Written as DNA, the CDR3 is TGTGCCAGCAGCAAATTGGGACAGGGTTTTTTGAGGAGCAATCAGCCCCAGCATTTT. Its protein is CASSKLGQGFLRSNQPQHF. V usage is TRBV21-1 and J usage is TRBJ1-5; TRBD1, the table's D call, lacks a check against the DNA. TRBV21-1 is assigned pseudogene status. This CDR3 has 19 residues.

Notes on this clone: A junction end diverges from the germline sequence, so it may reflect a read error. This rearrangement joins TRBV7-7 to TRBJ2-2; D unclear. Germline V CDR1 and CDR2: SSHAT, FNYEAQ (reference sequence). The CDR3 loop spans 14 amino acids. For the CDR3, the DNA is TGTGCTAGCAGCTTCGAAGGGTACACCGGGGAGCTGTTTTTT. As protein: CASSFEGYTGELFF.

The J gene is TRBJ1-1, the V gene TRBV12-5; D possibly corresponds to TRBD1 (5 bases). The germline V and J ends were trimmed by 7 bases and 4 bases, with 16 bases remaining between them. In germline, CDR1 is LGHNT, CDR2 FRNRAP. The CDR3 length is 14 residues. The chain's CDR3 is CASVFGGDRTEAFF. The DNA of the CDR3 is TGTGCTAGTGTGTTCGGAGGGGATCGCACTGAAGCTTTCTTT. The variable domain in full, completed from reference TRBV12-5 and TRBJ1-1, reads DARVTQTPRHKVTEMGQEVTMRCQPILGHNTVFWYRQTMMQGLELLAYFRNRAPLDDSGMPKDRFSAEMPDATLATLKIQPSEPRDSAVYFCASVFGGDRTEAFFGQGTRLTVV.

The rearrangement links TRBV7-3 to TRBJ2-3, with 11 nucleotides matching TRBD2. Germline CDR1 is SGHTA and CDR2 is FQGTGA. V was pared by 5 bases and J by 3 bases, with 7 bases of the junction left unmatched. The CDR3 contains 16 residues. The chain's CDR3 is CASSQPTSGGTDTQYF. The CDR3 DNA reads TGTGCCAGCAGCCAACCCACTAGCGGGGGTACAGATACGCAGTATTTT. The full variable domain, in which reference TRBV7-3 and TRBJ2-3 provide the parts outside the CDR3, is GAGVSQTPSNKVTEKGKYVELRCDPISGHTALYWYRQSLGQGPEFLIYFQGTGAADDSGLPNDRFFAVRPEGSVSTLKIQRTERGDSAVYLCASSQPTSGGTDTQYFGPGTRLTVL.

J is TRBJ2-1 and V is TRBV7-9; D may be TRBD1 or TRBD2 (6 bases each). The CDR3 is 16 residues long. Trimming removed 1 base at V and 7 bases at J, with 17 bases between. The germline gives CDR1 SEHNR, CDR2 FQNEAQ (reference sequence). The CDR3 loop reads CASSLDGVGGRNEQFF. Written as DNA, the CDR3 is TGTGCCAGCAGCTTAGACGGGGTCGGGGGCCGGAATGAGCAGTTCTTC. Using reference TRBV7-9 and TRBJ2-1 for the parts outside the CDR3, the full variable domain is DTGVSQNPRHKITKRGQNVTFRCDPISEHNRLYWYRQTLGQGPEFLTYFQNEAQLEKSRLLSDRFSAERPKGSFSTLEIQRTEQGDSAMYLCASSLDGVGGRNEQFFGPGTRLTVL.

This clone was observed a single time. In DNA, the CDR3 is TGTGCCAGCAGCTTGGAAGGGGGCTGGTCACCCCTCCACTTT. Translated, it gives CASSLEGGWSPLHF. V usage is TRBV5-8 and J usage is TRBJ1-6; 7 bases are shared with TRBD1. The junction had 4 bases not matched to a gene; V was cut back by 0 bases and J by 10 bases. In germline, CDR1 is SGHTS, CDR2 YDEGEE. The CDR3 length is 14 residues.

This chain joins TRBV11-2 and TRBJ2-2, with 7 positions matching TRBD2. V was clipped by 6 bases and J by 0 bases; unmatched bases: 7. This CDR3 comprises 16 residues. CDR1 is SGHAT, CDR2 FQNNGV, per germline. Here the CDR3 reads CASRRMGGTNTGELFF. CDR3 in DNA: TGTGCCAGCAGACGAATGGGGGGGACGAACACCGGGGAGCTGTTTTTT. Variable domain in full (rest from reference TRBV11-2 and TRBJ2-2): EAGVAQSPRYKIIEKRQSVAFWCNPISGHATLYWYQQILGQGPKLLIQFQNNGVVDDSQLPKDRFSAERLKGVDSTLKIQPAKLEDSAVYLCASRRMGGTNTGELFFGEGSRLTVL.

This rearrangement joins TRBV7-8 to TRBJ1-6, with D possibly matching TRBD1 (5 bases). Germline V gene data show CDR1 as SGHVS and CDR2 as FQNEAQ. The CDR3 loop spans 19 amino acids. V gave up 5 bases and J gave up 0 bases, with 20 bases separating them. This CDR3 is CASSMVLPGLSSYNSPLHF. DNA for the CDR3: TGTGCCAGCAGCATGGTCCTCCCGGGACTTAGCTCCTATAATTCACCCCTCCACTTT.

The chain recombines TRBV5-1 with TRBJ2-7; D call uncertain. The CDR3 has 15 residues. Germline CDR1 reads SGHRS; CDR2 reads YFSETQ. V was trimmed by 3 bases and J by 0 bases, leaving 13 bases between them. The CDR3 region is CASSYGLRSSYEQYF. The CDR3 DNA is TGCGCCAGCAGCTACGGGTTGCGAAGCTCCTACGAGCAGTACTTC.

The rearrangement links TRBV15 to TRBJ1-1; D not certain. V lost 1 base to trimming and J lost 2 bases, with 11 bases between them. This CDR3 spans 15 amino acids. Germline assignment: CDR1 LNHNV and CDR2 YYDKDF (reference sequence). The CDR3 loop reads CATSRVSRHNTEAFF. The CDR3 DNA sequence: TGTGCCACCAGCAGAGTAAGCCGTCACAACACTGAAGCTTTCTTT.

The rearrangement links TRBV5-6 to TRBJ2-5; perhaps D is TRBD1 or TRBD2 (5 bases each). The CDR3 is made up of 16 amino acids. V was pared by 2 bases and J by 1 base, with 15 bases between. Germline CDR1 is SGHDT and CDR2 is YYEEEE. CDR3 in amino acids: CASSLVTWDLQETQYF. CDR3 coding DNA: TGTGCCAGCAGCTTAGTTACCTGGGACCTCCAAGAGACCCAGTACTTC.

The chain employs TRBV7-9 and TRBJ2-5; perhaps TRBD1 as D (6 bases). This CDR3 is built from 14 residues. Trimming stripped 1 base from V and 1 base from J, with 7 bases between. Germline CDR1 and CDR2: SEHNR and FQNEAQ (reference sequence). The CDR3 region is CASSLGDTQETQYF. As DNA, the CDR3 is TGTGCCAGCAGCTTAGGGGACACCCAAGAGACCCAGTACTTC.

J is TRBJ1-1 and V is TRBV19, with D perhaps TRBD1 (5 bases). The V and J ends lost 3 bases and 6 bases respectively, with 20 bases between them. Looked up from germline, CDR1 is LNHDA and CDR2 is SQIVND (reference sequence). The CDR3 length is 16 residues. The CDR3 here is CASSMVRGKGLSEAFF. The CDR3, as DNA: TGTGCCAGTAGTATGGTCCGAGGGAAGGGACTTTCTGAAGCTTTCTTT.

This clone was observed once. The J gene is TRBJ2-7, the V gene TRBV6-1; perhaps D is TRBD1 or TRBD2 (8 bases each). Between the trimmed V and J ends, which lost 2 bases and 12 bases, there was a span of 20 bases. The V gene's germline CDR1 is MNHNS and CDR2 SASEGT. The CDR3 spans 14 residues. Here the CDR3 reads CASSESRGGTGLYF. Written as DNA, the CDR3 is TGTGCCAGCAGTGAATCCCGCGGGGGGACAGGTCTGTACTTC.

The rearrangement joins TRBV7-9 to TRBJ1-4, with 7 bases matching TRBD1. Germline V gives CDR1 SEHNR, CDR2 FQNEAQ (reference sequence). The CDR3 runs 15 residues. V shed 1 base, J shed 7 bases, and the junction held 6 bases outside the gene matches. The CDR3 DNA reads TGTGCCAGCAGCTTAGTACAGGGGAGAATTGAAAAACTGTTTTTT. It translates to CASSLVQGRIEKLFF. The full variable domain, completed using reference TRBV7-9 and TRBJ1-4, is DTGVSQNPRHKITKRGQNVTFRCDPISEHNRLYWYRQTLGQGPEFLTYFQNEAQLEKSRLLSDRFSAERPKGSFSTLEIQRTEQGDSAMYLCASSLVQGRIEKLFFGSGTQLSVL.

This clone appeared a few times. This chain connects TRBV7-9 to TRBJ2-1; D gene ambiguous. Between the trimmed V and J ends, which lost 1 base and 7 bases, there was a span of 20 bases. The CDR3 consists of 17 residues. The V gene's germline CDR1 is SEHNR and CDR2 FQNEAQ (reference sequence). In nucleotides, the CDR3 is TGTGCCAGCAGCTTAGGGTGGGATACCAACACCCCGAATGAGCAGTTCTTC. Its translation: CASSLGWDTNTPNEQFF.

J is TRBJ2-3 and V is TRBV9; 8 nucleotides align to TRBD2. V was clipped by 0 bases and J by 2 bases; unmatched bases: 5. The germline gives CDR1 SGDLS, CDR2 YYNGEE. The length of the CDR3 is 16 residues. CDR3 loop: CASSVAGGGITDTQYF. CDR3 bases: TGTGCCAGCAGCGTAGCTGGCGGGGGGATCACAGATACGCAGTATTTT.

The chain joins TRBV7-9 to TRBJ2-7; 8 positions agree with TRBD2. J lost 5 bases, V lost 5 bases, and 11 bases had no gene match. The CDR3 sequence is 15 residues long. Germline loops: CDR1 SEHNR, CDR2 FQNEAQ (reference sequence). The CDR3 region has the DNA TGTGCCAGCAGCCCGGTGGCGGGGGGCGGAAACGAGCAGTACTTC. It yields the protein CASSPVAGGGNEQYF.

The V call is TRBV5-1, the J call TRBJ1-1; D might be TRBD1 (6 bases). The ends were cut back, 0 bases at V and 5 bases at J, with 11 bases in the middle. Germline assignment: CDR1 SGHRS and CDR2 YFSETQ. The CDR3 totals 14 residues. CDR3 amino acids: CASSLGRGPTEAFF. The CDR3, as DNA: TGCGCCAGCAGCTTGGGGCGGGGGCCAACTGAAGCTTTCTTT.

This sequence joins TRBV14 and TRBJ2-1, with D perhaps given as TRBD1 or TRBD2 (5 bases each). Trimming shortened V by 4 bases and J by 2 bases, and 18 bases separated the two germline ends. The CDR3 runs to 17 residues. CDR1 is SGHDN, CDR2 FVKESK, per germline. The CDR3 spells CASSPPWGSPTYNEQFF. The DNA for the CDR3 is TGTGCCAGCAGCCCTCCATGGGGGAGTCCCACCTACAATGAGCAGTTCTTC.

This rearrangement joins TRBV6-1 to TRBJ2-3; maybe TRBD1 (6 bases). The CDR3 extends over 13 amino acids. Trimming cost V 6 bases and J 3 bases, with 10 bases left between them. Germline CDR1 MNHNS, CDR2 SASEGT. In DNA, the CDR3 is TGTGCCAGCAGGGACAGAACTACAGATACGCAGTATTTT. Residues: CASRDRTTDTQYF.

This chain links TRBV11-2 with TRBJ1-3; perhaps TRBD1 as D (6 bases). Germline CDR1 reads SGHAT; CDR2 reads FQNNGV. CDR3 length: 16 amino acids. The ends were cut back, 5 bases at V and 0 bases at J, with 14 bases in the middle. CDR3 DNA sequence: TGTGCCAGCAGCGCTGGACAGTTCGTCTCTGGAAACACCATATATTTT. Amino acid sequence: CASSAGQFVSGNTIYF.